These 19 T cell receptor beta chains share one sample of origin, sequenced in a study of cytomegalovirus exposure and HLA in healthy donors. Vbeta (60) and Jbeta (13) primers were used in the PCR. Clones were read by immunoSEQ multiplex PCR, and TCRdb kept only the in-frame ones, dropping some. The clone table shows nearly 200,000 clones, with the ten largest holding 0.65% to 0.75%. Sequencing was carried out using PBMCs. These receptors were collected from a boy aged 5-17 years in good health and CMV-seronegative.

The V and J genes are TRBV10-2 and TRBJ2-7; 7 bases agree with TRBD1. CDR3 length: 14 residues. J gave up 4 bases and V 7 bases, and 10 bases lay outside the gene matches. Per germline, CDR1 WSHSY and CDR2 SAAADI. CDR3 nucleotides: TGCGCCAGCACCCCCGGGGACAGAGGATACGAGCAGTACTTC. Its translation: CASTPGDRGYEQYF.

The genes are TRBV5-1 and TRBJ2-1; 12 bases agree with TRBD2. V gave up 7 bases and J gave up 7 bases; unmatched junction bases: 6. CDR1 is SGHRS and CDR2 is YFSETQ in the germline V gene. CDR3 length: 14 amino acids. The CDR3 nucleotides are TGCGCCAGCTCTAGCGGGGGGGCTGTGAATGAGCAGTTCTTC. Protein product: CASSSGGAVNEQFF.

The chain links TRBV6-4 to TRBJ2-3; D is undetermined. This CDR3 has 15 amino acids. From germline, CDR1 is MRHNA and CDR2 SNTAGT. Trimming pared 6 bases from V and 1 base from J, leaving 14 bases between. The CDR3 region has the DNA TGTGCCAGCAGCCAAAACACCCTTGGCACAGATACGCAGTATTTT. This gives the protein CASSQNTLGTDTQYF.

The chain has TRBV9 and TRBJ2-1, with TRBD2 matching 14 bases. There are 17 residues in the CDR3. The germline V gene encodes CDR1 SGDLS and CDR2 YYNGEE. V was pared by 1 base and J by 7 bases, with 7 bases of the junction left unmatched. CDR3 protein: CASSVTGTSGGGNEQFF. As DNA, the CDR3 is TGTGCCAGCAGCGTAACAGGGACTAGCGGGGGCGGGAATGAGCAGTTCTTC.

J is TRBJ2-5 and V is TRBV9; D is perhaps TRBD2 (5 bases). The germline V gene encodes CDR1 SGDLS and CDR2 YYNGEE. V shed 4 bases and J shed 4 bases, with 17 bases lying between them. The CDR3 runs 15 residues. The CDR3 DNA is TGTGCCAGCAGCCTAAGGACTCTACCCGGAGAGACCCAGTACTTC. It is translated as CASSLRTLPGETQYF.

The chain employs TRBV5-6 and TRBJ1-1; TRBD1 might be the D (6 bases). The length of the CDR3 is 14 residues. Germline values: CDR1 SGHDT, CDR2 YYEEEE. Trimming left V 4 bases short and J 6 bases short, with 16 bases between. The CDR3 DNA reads TGTGCCAGCAGCCGTAGGGGGGGTAGCCCTGAAGCTTTCTTT. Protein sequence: CASSRRGGSPEAFF. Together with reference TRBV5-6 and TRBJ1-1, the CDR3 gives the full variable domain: DAGVTQSPTHLIKTRGQQVTLRCSPKSGHDTVSWYQQALGQGPQFIFQYYEEEERQRGNFPDRFSGHQFPNYSSELNVNALLLGDSALYLCASSRRGGSPEAFFGQGTRLTVV.

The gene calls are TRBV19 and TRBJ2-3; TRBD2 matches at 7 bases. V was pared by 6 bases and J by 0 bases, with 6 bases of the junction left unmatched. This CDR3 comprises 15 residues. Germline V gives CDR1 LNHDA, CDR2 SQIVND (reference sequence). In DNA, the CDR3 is TGTGCCAGTAGACGGGGAGGGACTAGCACAGATACGCAGTATTTT. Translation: CASRRGGTSTDTQYF.

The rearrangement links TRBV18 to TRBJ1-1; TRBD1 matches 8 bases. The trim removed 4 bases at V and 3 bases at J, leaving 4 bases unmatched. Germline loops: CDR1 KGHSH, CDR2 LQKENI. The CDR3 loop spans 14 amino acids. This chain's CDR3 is CASSLQGADTEAFF. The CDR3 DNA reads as TGTGCCAGCTCACTTCAGGGGGCAGACACTGAAGCTTTCTTT.

Written as DNA, the CDR3 is TGTGCCAGCAGCCTTACTTCTGGCGGGGGGCCTATAAAAGAGACCCAGTACTTC. Translated, it gives CASSLTSGGGPIKETQYF. V usage is TRBV7-9 and J usage is TRBJ2-5; 8 bases line up with TRBD2. Germline assignment: CDR1 SEHNR and CDR2 FQNEAQ (reference sequence). V gave up 5 bases and J gave up 3 bases; unmatched junction bases: 17. CDR3 length: 18 amino acids.

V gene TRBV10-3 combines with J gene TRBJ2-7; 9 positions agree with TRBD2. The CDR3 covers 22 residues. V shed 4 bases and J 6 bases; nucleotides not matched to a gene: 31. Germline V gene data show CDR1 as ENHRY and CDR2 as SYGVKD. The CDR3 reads CAISGRRGGRLGQPGLHIEQYF. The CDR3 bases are TGTGCCATCAGTGGGCGGCGGGGGGGCCGTTTGGGCCAGCCGGGACTTCATATCGAGCAGTACTTC.

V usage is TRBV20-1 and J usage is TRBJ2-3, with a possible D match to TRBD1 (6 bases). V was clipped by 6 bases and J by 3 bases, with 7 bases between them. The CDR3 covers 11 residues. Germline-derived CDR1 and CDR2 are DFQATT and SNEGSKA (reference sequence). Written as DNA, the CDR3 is TGCAGTGCCGGACAGACAGATACGCAGTATTTT. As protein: CSAGQTDTQYF.

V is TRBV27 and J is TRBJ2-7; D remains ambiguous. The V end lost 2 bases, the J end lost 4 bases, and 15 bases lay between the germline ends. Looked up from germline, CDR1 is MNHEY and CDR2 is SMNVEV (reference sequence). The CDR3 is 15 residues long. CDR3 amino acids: CASSLTAGRFYEQYF. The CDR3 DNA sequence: TGTGCCAGCAGTTTAACAGCTGGTAGGTTTTACGAGCAGTACTTC.

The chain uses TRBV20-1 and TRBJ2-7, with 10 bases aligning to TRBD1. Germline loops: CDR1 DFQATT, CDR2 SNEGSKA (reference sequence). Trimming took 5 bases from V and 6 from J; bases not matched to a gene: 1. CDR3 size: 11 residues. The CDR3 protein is CSAGDRGEQYF. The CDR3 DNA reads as TGCAGTGCTGGGGACAGGGGCGAGCAGTACTTC.

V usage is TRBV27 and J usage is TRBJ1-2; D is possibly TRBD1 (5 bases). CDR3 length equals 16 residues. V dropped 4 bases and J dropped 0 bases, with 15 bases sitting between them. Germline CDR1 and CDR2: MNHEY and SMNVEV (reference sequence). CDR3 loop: CASSSARTMPNYGYTF. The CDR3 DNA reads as TGTGCCAGCAGTTCCGCGCGGACAATGCCTAACTATGGCTACACCTTC.

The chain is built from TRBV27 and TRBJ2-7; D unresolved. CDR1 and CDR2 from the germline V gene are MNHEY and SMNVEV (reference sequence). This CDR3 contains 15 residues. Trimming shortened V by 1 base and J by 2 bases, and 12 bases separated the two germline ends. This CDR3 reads CASSLWAADPYEQYF. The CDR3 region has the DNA TGTGCCAGCAGTTTATGGGCAGCCGATCCCTACGAGCAGTACTTC.

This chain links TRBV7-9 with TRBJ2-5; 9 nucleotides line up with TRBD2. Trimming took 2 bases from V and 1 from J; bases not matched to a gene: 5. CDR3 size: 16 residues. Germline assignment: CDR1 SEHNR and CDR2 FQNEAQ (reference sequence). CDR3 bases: TGTGCCAGCAGCTTAAGTACTAGCGGGTTCCAAGAGACCCAGTACTTC. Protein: CASSLSTSGFQETQYF.

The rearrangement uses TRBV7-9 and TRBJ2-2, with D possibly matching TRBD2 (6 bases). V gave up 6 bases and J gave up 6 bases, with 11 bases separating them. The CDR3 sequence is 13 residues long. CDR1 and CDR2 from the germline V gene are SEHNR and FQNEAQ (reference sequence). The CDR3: CASSAGRSGELFF. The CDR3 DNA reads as TGTGCCAGCAGTGCAGGGAGGTCCGGGGAGCTGTTTTTT.

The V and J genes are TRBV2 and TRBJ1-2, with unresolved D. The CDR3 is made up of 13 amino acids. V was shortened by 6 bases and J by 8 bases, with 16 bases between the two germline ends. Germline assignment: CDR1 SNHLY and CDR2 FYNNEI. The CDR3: CASREVGEGGYTF. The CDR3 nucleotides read TGTGCCAGCAGAGAGGTCGGGGAAGGAGGCTACACCTTC.

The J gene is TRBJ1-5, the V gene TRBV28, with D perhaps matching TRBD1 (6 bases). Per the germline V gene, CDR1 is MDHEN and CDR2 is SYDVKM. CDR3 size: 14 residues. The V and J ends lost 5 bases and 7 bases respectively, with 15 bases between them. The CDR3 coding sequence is TGTGCCAGCAGTGTACTACAGGGCCAACAGCCCCAGCATTTT. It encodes CASSVLQGQQPQHF. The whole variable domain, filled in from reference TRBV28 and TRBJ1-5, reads DVKVTQSSRYLVKRTGEKVFLECVQDMDHENMFWYRQDPGLGLRLIYFSYDVKMKEKGDIPEGYSVSREKKERFSLILESASTNQTSMYLCASSVLQGQQPQHFGDGTRLSIL.